The 16 T cell receptor beta chains presented below share a single source sample, sequenced in a study of blood T cell repertoires in COVID-19. Data came from immunoSEQ multiplex PCR; TCRdb stores just in-frame clones and leaves some out. The sample yields 150,000 to 200,000 clones, roughly nine tenths seen once. Material: peripheral blood. These receptors all stem from a man between 60 and 70 years old with active or convalescent COVID-19.

This rearrangement joins TRBV7-2 to TRBJ2-3, with a weak D call TRBD2 (7 bases). This CDR3 is built from 15 residues. V was clipped by 5 bases and J by 5 bases, with 17 bases between them. The germline V gene has CDR1 SGHTA and CDR2 FQGNSA. CDR3 region: CASSQRRGAGDTQYF. Here the CDR3 DNA reads TGTGCCAGCAGCCAACGTCGGGGGGCTGGAGATACGCAGTATTTT.

This chain joins TRBV29-1 and TRBJ2-1; D perhaps matches TRBD2 (6 bases). Germline lookup yields CDR1 SQVTM and CDR2 ANQGSEA. Trimming removed 1 base from V and 5 bases from J, with 24 bases in between. The CDR3 has 18 residues. DNA of the CDR3: TGCAGCGTTGAAGGATTAAGAGGGACTGGCGCCCTCGACAATGAGCAGTTCTTC. It encodes CSVEGLRGTGALDNEQFF.

The chain is built from TRBV7-9 and TRBJ2-7, with TRBD1 identical over 7 bases. Germline loops: CDR1 SEHNR, CDR2 FQNEAQ (reference sequence). The J segment lost 7 bases and the V segment lost 2 bases, leaving 17 bases of the junction unmatched. CDR3 length: 17 amino acids. The CDR3 nucleotides are TGTGCCAGCAGCTTACGTCGTCAGGGGGTAATGTCGGGTGAGCAGTACTTC. It encodes CASSLRRQGVMSGEQYF. The variable domain in full, completed from reference TRBV7-9 and TRBJ2-7, reads DTGVSQNPRHKITKRGQNVTFRCDPISEHNRLYWYRQTLGQGPEFLTYFQNEAQLEKSRLLSDRFSAERPKGSFSTLEIQRTEQGDSAMYLCASSLRRQGVMSGEQYFGPGTRLTVT.

The rearrangement links TRBV24-1 to TRBJ2-7; 14 bases are a match to TRBD2. The germline V gene has CDR1 KGHDR and CDR2 SFDVKD. CDR3 length equals 18 residues. Trimming removed 7 bases from V and 2 bases from J; junction bases left unmatched: 12. For the CDR3, the DNA is TGTGCCACCAGCCCGGGACTAGCGGGAGCGCACTGGACCTACGAGCAGTACTTC. This encodes CATSPGLAGAHWTYEQYF.

This clone was picked up one time. The rearrangement uses TRBV10-3 and TRBJ1-1; D gene uncertain. Germline-derived CDR1 and CDR2 are ENHRY and SYGVKD. This CDR3 is built from 13 residues. Trimming took 2 bases from V and 7 from J, leaving 11 bases between them. CDR3 nucleotide sequence: TGTGCCATCAGTGAGCAGGACGGGATTGAAGCTTTCTTT. It yields the protein CAISEQDGIEAFF.

V is TRBV16 and J is TRBJ1-4; D gene ambiguous. CDR3 size: 15 residues. Trimming stripped 0 bases from V and 8 bases from J, with 13 bases between. Germline lookup yields CDR1 KGHSY and CDR2 FQNENV. CDR3 in DNA: TGTGCCAGCAGCCAATCCTGGCCGGCGGGGGAAAAACTGTTTTTT. This encodes CASSQSWPAGEKLFF.

The chain links TRBV11-2 to TRBJ2-1, with D perhaps TRBD2 (5 bases). Trimming removed 5 bases at V and 9 bases at J, with 17 bases between. This CDR3 comprises 14 residues. The V gene's germline CDR1 is SGHAT and CDR2 FQNNGV. DNA for the CDR3: TGTGCCAGCAGCCTAACGGATTTACGGGGTGAGCAGTTCTTC. Translation: CASSLTDLRGEQFF. The full variable domain, rest sourced from reference TRBV11-2 and TRBJ2-1, is EAGVAQSPRYKIIEKRQSVAFWCNPISGHATLYWYQQILGQGPKLLIQFQNNGVVDDSQLPKDRFSAERLKGVDSTLKIQPAKLEDSAVYLCASSLTDLRGEQFFGPGTRLTVL.

The rearrangement links TRBV7-9 to TRBJ1-4; no clear D. V was pared by 5 bases and J by 1 base, with 11 bases between. Germline CDR1 SEHNR, CDR2 FQNEAQ (reference sequence). CDR3 length equals 15 residues. The DNA of the CDR3 is TGTGCCAGCAGCCCAAACTCAAGAACTAATGAAAAACTGTTTTTT. Its protein product is CASSPNSRTNEKLFF.

The chain carries TRBV6-6 and TRBJ2-1; 12 nucleotides match TRBD2. The CDR3 extends over 15 amino acids. Losses at the gene ends were 8 bases for V and 5 bases for J; bases not matched to a gene: 7. Germline assignment: CDR1 MNHNY and CDR2 SVGAGI (reference sequence). CDR3 protein: CASAPGLAGNNEQFF. The CDR3 DNA sequence: TGTGCCAGCGCTCCGGGACTAGCGGGCAACAATGAGCAGTTCTTC.

This sequence joins TRBV18 and TRBJ2-1; weak D call: TRBD1 (6 bases). V dropped 5 bases and J dropped 5 bases, with 16 bases sitting between them. CDR1 is KGHSH and CDR2 is LQKENI in the germline V gene. The CDR3 consists of 15 residues. The CDR3 nucleotides read TGTGCCAGCTCAGGGAAGGGGGTGCCAAACAATGAGCAGTTCTTC. Protein: CASSGKGVPNNEQFF.

J is TRBJ2-3 and V is TRBV10-1, with a tentative D call TRBD2 (6 bases). There are 16 residues in the CDR3. V lost 5 bases, J lost 0 bases, and 15 bases lay in between. Germline V gene sequence: CDR1 WNHNN, CDR2 SYGVQD (reference sequence). The CDR3 sequence is CASSTGLAPSTDTQYF. CDR3 in DNA: TGCGCCAGCAGTACCGGGCTAGCGCCAAGCACAGATACGCAGTATTTT.

The genes are TRBV3-1 (or the pseudogene TRBV3-2) and TRBJ2-2; TRBD1 aligns across 7 bases. The CDR3 consists of 16 residues. V trimming: 6 bases; J trimming: 2 bases; junction bases outside the gene matches: 9. Germline CDR1 and CDR2: LGHDT and YNNKEL (reference sequence). For the CDR3, the DNA is TGTGCCAGCAGACCCCGACAGGGTCTCAACACCGGGGAGCTGTTTTTT. Protein sequence: CASRPRQGLNTGELFF.

The genes are TRBV5-1 and TRBJ2-1; D is perhaps TRBD2 (6 bases). Trimming removed 4 bases at V and 0 bases at J, with 14 bases between. Germline CDR1 is SGHRS and CDR2 is YFSETQ. The CDR3 runs to 16 residues. The DNA of the CDR3 is TGCGCCAGCAGCAAATTTGGAGGGAACTCCTACAATGAGCAGTTCTTC. It specifies CASSKFGGNSYNEQFF.

The CDR3 DNA follows: TGTGCCAGCAGCTTAGATGGGACAGGGCACGAGCAGTACTTC. This translates into CASSLDGTGHEQYF. The V call is TRBV7-2, the J call TRBJ2-7; 9 bases match TRBD1. CDR3 length equals 14 residues. Unmatched junction bases numbered 3, after V lost 1 base and J lost 5 bases. The germline gives CDR1 SGHTA, CDR2 FQGNSA.

The CDR3 nucleotides are TGTGCCAGTACTCCGAGGGTGAGAAGTGAAAAACTGTTTTTT. It is translated as CASTPRVRSEKLFF. This chain joins TRBV19 and TRBJ1-4; D remains ambiguous. Trimming stripped 7 bases from V and 7 bases from J, with 16 bases between. Germline CDR1 LNHDA, CDR2 SQIVND (reference sequence). The CDR3 runs to 14 residues.

The rearrangement uses TRBV11-2 and TRBJ1-1; TRBD1 is a possible D gene (6 bases). The CDR3 consists of 14 residues. Germline CDR1 SGHAT, CDR2 FQNNGV. V lost 5 bases to trimming and J lost 1 base, with 11 bases between them. This CDR3 is CASSIRQANTEAFF. The CDR3, as DNA: TGTGCCAGCAGCATTCGACAGGCGAACACTGAAGCTTTCTTT.